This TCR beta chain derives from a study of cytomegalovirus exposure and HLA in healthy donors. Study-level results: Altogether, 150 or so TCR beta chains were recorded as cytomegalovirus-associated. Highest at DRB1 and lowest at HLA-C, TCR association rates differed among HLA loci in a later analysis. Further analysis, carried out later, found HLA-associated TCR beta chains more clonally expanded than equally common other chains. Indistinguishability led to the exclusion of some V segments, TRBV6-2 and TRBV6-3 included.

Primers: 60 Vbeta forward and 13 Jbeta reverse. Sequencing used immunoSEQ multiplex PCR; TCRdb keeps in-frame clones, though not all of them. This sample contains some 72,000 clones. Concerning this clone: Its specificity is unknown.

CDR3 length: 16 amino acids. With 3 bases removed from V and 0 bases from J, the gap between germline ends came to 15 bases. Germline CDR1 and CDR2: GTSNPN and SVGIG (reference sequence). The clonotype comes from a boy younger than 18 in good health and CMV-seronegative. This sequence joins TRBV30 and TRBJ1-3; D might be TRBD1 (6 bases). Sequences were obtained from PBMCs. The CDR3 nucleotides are TGTGCCTGGAGGCTGGGGGCGGCAAACTCTGGAAACACCATATATTTT. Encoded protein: CAWRLGAANSGNTIYF. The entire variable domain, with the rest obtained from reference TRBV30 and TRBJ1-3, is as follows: SQTIHQWPATLVQPVGSPLSLECTVEGTSNPNLYWYRQAAGRGLQLLFYSVGIGQISSEVPQNLSASRPQDRQFILSSKKLLLSDSGFYLCAWRLGAANSGNTIYFGEGSWLTVV.